The following is a T cell receptor beta chain sequence with its context. Its antigen is as yet unknown. The sample originates from a study of T cell repertoires in cytomegalovirus infection. Turning to the study itself: CMV epitopes, recently identified HLA-C-restricted and well-studied HLA-B-restricted, were used.

The CDR3 runs 14 residues. V gave up 1 base and J gave up 5 bases, with 11 bases separating them. Looked up from germline, CDR1 is LNHDA and CDR2 is SQIVND (reference sequence). Overall study results and limits: Ex vivo, HLA-C-restricted CMV-specific TCR beta clonotypes prevailed over the rest of the response.

MiXCR, run by TCRdb on the reads, gives a single entry per CDR3 protein. The sample lists approximately 74,000 distinct CDR3 sequences, roughly 37% occurring once. This sequence joins TRBV19 and TRBJ2-5, with D possibly TRBD2 on 5 matching bases. The source was CD8+ T cells from cultured PBMCs, collected from culture after CMV antigen stimulation. This sequence was found in a human donor in good health (CMV status not recorded). Some clones in this sample may be carry-over from other donors' samples. The CDR3 DNA sequence: TGTGCCAGTAGTATAGGGGCGGGTCTGGAGACCCAGTACTTC. Protein: CASSIGAGLETQYF. Drawing the rest from reference TRBV19 and TRBJ2-5, the complete variable domain is DGGITQSPKYLFRKEGQNVTLSCEQNLNHDAMYWYRQDPGQGLRLIYYSQIVNDFQKGDIAEGYSVSREKKESFPLTVTSAQKNPTAFYLCASSIGAGLETQYFGPGTRLLVL.